This TCR beta chain stems from a study of T cells in Graves' hyperthyroidism and ophthalmopathy. Amplification of TCR beta CDR3 regions was performed using RNA transcripts as template. First-round RT-PCR of the TCR CDR3 relied on the HTBI primer set. One entry per CDR3 protein, called by TCRdb with MiXCR from the multiplex PCR reads. The data contain 300,000 to 450,000 distinct CDR3 sequences, roughly 25% of them singletons. The CDR3 spans 15 residues. V was pared by 1 base and J by 5 bases, with 8 bases of the junction left unmatched. The germline gives CDR1 MNHNY, CDR2 SVGAGI (reference sequence). The gene calls are TRBV6-6 and TRBJ2-7; TRBD1 matches 7 bases. The sample consisted of blood. The source of this sequence is a man aged 45-65 years with Graves' hyperthyroidism. CDR3 loop: CASSYFPTGKNEQYF. The CDR3 region has the DNA TGTGCCAGCAGTTACTTCCCGACAGGGAAAAACGAGCAGTACTTC.